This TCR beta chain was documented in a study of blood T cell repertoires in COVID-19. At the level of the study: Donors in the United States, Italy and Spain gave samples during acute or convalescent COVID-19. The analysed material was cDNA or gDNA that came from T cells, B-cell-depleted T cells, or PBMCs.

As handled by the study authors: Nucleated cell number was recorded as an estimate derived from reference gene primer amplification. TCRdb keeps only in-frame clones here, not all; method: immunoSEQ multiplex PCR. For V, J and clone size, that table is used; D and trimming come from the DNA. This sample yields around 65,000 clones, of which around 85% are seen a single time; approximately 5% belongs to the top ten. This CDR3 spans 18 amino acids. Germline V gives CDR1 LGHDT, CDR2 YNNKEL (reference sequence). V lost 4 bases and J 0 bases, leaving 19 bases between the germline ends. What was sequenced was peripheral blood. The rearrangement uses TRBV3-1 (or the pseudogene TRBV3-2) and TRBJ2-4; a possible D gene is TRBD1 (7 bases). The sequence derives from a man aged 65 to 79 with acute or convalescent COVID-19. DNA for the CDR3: TGTGCCAGCAGCCTCAGGGGGGCGGCACCCCTAGCCAAAAACATTCAGTACTTC. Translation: CASSLRGAAPLAKNIQYF.